Presented here are 20 T cell receptor beta chains from one specimen sequenced in a study of regulatory and conventional T cells in RAG deficiency (dated by TCRdb to the late 2010s). Receptor amplification or capture employed the immunoSEQ multiplex PCR assay. Held by TCRdb, this immuneACCESS table contains in-frame sequences only and omits some clones. Under half of the omission traces to an unresolved V gene where checked; the cause of the rest is unknown. The sample records tens of thousands of clones, 89% of which are singletons. Roughly 13% of the sample goes to the ten largest clones. These same data were also listed under a study on regulatory T cells. From that second study: The multiplex PCR relied on 52 forward TRBV primers and 13 reverse TRBJ primers, and amplification bias was corrected through assay-based and computational methods.

Material for sequencing was CD8+ T cells sorted from blood. These receptor sequences come from a human donor in good health.

This chain links TRBV10-1 with TRBJ1-1, with 7 bases matching TRBD1. CDR1 and CDR2 (germline): WNHNN, SYGVQD (reference sequence). The CDR3 covers 14 residues. V shed 4 bases, J shed 8 bases, and the junction held 10 bases outside the gene matches. The CDR3 coding sequence is TGCGCCAGCAGTGTAGCAGGGGGGCCGAAAGAAGCTTTCTTT. It codes for CASSVAGGPKEAFF.

The chain uses TRBV28 and TRBJ1-1, with 10 bases fitting TRBD1. The CDR3 covers 15 residues. The V segment lost 2 bases and the J segment 4 bases; nucleotides outside the gene matches: 4. The germline V gene has CDR1 MDHEN and CDR2 SYDVKM. The CDR3 coding sequence is TGTGCCAGCAGTTTACCCGGGACAGGGGCCACTGAAGCTTTCTTT. Translated: CASSLPGTGATEAFF.

The chain employs TRBV10-2 and TRBJ1-2; tentative D call: TRBD1 (5 bases). The V gene lost 4 bases and the J gene lost 6 bases, with 12 bases spanning the gap. The CDR3 length is 13 residues. Germline CDR1 and CDR2: WSHSY and SAAADI. In DNA, the CDR3 is TGCGCCAGCAGTGGGCCGGGGGTCGATGGCTACACCTTC. Its translation: CASSGPGVDGYTF.

The chain employs TRBV9 and TRBJ2-3; no firm D call. Germline V gives CDR1 SGDLS, CDR2 YYNGEE. The CDR3 loop spans 16 amino acids. Trimming removed 4 bases at V and 2 bases at J, with 17 bases between. The CDR3 sequence: CASSLREVSPTDTQYF. CDR3 sequence (DNA): TGTGCCAGCAGCCTACGAGAGGTTTCACCCACAGATACGCAGTATTTT.

The rearrangement uses TRBV9 and TRBJ2-1; 9 bases fit TRBD2. Germline V gives CDR1 SGDLS, CDR2 YYNGEE. V trimming: 1 base; J trimming: 2 bases; junction bases outside the gene matches: 1. There are 15 residues in the CDR3. CDR3 DNA: TGTGCCAGCAGCGTACTAGCGGGGACCTACAATGAGCAGTTCTTC. Translated, it gives CASSVLAGTYNEQFF.

The chain employs TRBV7-9 and TRBJ2-1; 12 bases align to TRBD2. CDR1 and CDR2 (germline): SEHNR, FQNEAQ (reference sequence). CDR3 length equals 15 residues. Trimming took 2 bases from V and 8 from J; bases not matched to a gene: 4. CDR3 loop: CASSLRLAGDHEQFF. CDR3 DNA: TGTGCCAGCAGCTTAAGACTAGCGGGAGATCATGAGCAGTTCTTC.

The genes are TRBV7-6 and TRBJ2-7; D not certain. From germline, CDR1 is SGHVS and CDR2 FNYEAQ. The V end was cut by 2 bases, the J end by 5 bases, with 4 bases between. The CDR3 extends over 11 amino acids. DNA for the CDR3: TGTGCCAGCAGCTTAACCGACGAGCAGTACTTC. The encoded protein is CASSLTDEQYF.

Here the CDR3 reads CASKTSPAGNTIYF. CDR3 coding DNA: TGTGCCAGCAAAACTTCTCCGGCTGGAAACACCATATATTTT. The chain couples TRBV6-1 to TRBJ1-3; D not certain. The V gene's germline CDR1 is MNHNS and CDR2 SASEGT. CDR3 length: 14 amino acids. V dropped 7 bases and J dropped 2 bases, with 12 bases sitting between them.

J is TRBJ2-2 and V is TRBV7-2; D is perhaps TRBD1 (6 bases). The ends were cut back, 5 bases at V and 0 bases at J, with 10 bases in the middle. CDR3 length: 15 amino acids. Germline V gene lookup returns CDR1 SGHTA and CDR2 FQGNSA. The CDR3 loop is CASSLRTANTGELFF. The CDR3 coding sequence is TGTGCCAGCAGCCTACGGACAGCGAACACCGGGGAGCTGTTTTTT.

This sequence joins TRBV5-1 and TRBJ1-2; the match to TRBD1 covers 11 bases. The CDR3 has 16 amino acids. J lost 4 bases, V lost 0 bases, and 5 bases had no gene match. Germline assignment: CDR1 SGHRS and CDR2 YFSETQ. CDR3: CASSLDGQGAGYGYTF. Here the CDR3 DNA reads TGCGCCAGCAGCTTGGACGGACAGGGGGCCGGCTATGGCTACACCTTC.

The gene calls are TRBV11-2 and TRBJ2-1, with D perhaps matching TRBD1 (5 bases). This CDR3 contains 15 residues. The V end was cut by 3 bases, the J end by 4 bases, with 13 bases between. Germline lookup yields CDR1 SGHAT and CDR2 FQNNGV. The CDR3 nucleotides read TGTGCCAGCAGCTTCGGGCAGGGATTTTACAATGAGCAGTTCTTC. It translates to CASSFGQGFYNEQFF. Drawing the rest from reference TRBV11-2 and TRBJ2-1, the complete variable domain is EAGVAQSPRYKIIEKRQSVAFWCNPISGHATLYWYQQILGQGPKLLIQFQNNGVVDDSQLPKDRFSAERLKGVDSTLKIQPAKLEDSAVYLCASSFGQGFYNEQFFGPGTRLTVL.

V gene TRBV5-1 combines with J gene TRBJ1-1, with TRBD1 matching over 7 bases. The CDR3 length is 16 residues. After removal of 4 bases from V and 0 bases from J, the junction contained 9 bases not matched to a gene. CDR1 is SGHRS, CDR2 YFSETQ, per germline. This chain's CDR3 is CASSRNQQGLNTEAFF. DNA of the CDR3: TGCGCCAGCAGCCGAAACCAACAGGGGTTGAACACTGAAGCTTTCTTT.

Here the CDR3 reads CASSPGGTDTQYF. As DNA, the CDR3 is TGTGCCAGCTCACCAGGGGGCACAGATACGCAGTATTTT. This rearrangement joins TRBV18 to TRBJ2-3; unclear D gene. V was shortened by 2 bases and J by 1 base, with 4 bases between the two germline ends. Looked up from germline, CDR1 is KGHSH and CDR2 is LQKENI. The CDR3 runs to 13 residues.

The chain links TRBV5-1 to TRBJ2-5, with TRBD1 identical over 9 bases. The CDR3 sequence is 14 residues long. Germline values: CDR1 SGHRS, CDR2 YFSETQ. Trimming took 6 bases from V and 5 from J; bases not matched to a gene: 8. The CDR3 here is CASTLTGGEETQYF. The DNA for the CDR3 is TGCGCCAGCACGTTGACAGGGGGGGAGGAGACCCAGTACTTC.

V gene TRBV27 combines with J gene TRBJ1-3; possible D gene TRBD1, 5 bases. The CDR3 is 16 amino acids. The germline V gene has CDR1 MNHEY and CDR2 SMNVEV (reference sequence). The V gene lost 5 bases and the J gene lost 0 bases, with 14 bases spanning the gap. The CDR3 is CASSPLPGSSGNTIYF. The CDR3 coding sequence is TGTGCCAGCAGTCCCCTCCCAGGGAGCTCTGGAAACACCATATATTTT.

This clone appeared a few times. The J gene is TRBJ1-6, the V gene TRBV6-5, with D possibly TRBD1 on 6 matching bases. Deletions cut 10 bases from V and 7 bases from J, with 14 bases between. Germline V gives CDR1 MNHEY, CDR2 SVGAGI. The CDR3 covers 13 residues. The CDR3 here is CATSDTGNSPLHF. CDR3 DNA: TGTGCCACCTCGGACACAGGGAATTCACCCCTCCACTTT.

This sequence joins TRBV30 and TRBJ2-2; 8 bases are a match to TRBD1. Losses at the gene ends were 2 bases for V and 5 bases for J; bases not matched to a gene: 19. Germline V CDR1 and CDR2: GTSNPN, SVGIG (reference sequence). This CDR3 has 19 amino acids. CDR3 in amino acids: CAWSPRPTGGSGRTGELFF. The DNA of the CDR3 is TGTGCCTGGAGTCCGAGACCAACAGGGGGATCAGGTCGAACCGGGGAGCTGTTTTTT.

V and J are TRBV27 and TRBJ1-3; the D is unclear. Germline CDR1 reads MNHEY; CDR2 reads SMNVEV (reference sequence). The CDR3 extends over 16 amino acids. With 6 bases removed from V and 0 bases from J, the gap between germline ends came to 15 bases. Here the CDR3 reads CASSPRAASSGNTIYF. DNA for the CDR3: TGTGCCAGCAGCCCCCGCGCCGCCAGCTCTGGAAACACCATATATTTT.

On this clone itself: A read error may account for a junction end that differs from germline. V gene TRBV7-7 combines with J gene TRBJ2-5; the match to TRBD2 covers 13 bases. CDR1 is SSHAT, CDR2 FNYEAQ, per germline (reference sequence). The CDR3 loop spans 15 amino acids. CDR3 sequence (DNA): TGTGCTAGCAGCACTAGCGGGGGGGGACCTGTGGCCCAGTACTTC. Translating it yields CASSTSGGGPVAQYF.

CDR3 sequence reads: CASSPTGAGNTGELFF. The DNA of the CDR3 is TGTGCCAGCAGCCCGACAGGGGCCGGAAACACCGGGGAGCTGTTTTTT. This chain links TRBV5-4 with TRBJ2-2; 8 bases map to TRBD1. Losses at the gene ends were 4 bases for V and 2 bases for J; bases not matched to a gene: 7. Germline V gene data show CDR1 as SGHNT and CDR2 as YYREEE (reference sequence). The CDR3 has 16 residues.